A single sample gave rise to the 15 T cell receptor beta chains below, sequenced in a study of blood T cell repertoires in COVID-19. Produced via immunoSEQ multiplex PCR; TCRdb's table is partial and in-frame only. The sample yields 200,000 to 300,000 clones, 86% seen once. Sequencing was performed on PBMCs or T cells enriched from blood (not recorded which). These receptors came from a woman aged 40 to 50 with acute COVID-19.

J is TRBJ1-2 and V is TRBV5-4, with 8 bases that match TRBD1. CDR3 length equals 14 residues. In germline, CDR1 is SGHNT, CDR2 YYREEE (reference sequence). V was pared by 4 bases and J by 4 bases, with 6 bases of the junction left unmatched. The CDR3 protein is CASSGGQGPYGYTF. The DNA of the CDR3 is TGTGCCAGCAGCGGCGGACAGGGCCCCTATGGCTACACCTTC.

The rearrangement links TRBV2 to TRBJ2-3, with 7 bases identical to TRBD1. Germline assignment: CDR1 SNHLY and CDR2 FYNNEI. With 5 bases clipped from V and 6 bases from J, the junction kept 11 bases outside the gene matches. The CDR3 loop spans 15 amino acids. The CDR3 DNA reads TGTGCCAGCAGTCTCGGAGACAGGGTTACGGATACGCAGTATTTT. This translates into CASSLGDRVTDTQYF.

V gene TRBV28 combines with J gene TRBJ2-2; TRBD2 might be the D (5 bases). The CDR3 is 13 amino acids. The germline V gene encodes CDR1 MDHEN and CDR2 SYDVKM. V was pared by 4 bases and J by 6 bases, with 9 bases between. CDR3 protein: CASSSRVSGELFF. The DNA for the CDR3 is TGTGCCAGCAGTTCGAGGGTATCCGGGGAGCTGTTTTTT.

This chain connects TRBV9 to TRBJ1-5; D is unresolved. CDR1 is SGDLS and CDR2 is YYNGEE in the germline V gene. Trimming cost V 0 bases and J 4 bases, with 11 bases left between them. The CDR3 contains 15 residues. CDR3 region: CASSVGGYSNQPQHF. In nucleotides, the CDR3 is TGTGCCAGCAGCGTAGGAGGGTATTCGAATCAGCCCCAGCATTTT. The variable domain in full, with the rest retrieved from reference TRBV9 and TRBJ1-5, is DSGVTQTPKHLITATGQRVTLRCSPRSGDLSVYWYQQSLDQGLQFLIQYYNGEERAKGNILERFSAQQFPDLHSELNLSSLELGDSALYFCASSVGGYSNQPQHFGDGTRLSIL.

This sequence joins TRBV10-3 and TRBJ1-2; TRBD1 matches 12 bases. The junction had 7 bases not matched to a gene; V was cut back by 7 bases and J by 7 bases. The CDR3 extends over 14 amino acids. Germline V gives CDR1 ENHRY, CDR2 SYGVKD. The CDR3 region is CAITPGQGAIGYTF. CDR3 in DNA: TGTGCCATCACTCCGGGACAGGGGGCAATTGGCTACACCTTC.

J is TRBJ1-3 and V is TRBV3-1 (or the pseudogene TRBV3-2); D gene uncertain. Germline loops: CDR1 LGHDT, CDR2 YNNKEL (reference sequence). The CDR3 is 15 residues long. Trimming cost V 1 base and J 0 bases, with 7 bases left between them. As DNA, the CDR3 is TGTGCCAGCAGCCAAGTTCCTACCTCTGGAAACACCATATATTTT. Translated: CASSQVPTSGNTIYF.

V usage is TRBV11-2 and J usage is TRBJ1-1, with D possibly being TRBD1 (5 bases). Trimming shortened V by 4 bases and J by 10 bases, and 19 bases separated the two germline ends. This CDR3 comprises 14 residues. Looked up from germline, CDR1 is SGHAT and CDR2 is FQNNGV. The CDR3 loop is CASSSLGGNPGAFF. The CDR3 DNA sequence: TGTGCCAGCAGCTCACTTGGGGGGAATCCTGGAGCTTTCTTT.

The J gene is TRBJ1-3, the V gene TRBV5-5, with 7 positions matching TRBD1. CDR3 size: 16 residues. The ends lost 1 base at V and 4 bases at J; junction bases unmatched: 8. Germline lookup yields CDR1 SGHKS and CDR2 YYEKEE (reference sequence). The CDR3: CASSLYDRESGNTIYF. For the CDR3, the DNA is TGTGCCAGCAGCTTGTACGACAGGGAGTCAGGAAACACCATATATTTT.

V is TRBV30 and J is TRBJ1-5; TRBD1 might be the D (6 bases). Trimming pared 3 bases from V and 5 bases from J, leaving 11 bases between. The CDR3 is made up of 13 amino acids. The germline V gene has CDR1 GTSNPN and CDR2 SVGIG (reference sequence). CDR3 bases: TGTGCCTGGAGCCCAGGGGTTTATCAGCCCCAGCATTTT. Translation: CAWSPGVYQPQHF. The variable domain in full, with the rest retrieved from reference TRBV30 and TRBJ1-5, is SQTIHQWPATLVQPVGSPLSLECTVEGTSNPNLYWYRQAAGRGLQLLFYSVGIGQISSEVPQNLSASRPQDRQFILSSKKLLLSDSGFYLCAWSPGVYQPQHFGDGTRLSIL.

In DNA, the CDR3 is TGCGCCAGCAGCCAAGATATATCAGGTAGACTAGCGGTCTACGAGCAGTACTTC. Protein product: CASSQDISGRLAVYEQYF. This rearrangement joins TRBV4-1 to TRBJ2-7, with 9 positions matching TRBD2. The J segment lost 3 bases and the V segment lost 0 bases, leaving 12 bases of the junction unmatched. The germline CDR1 and CDR2 sequences are MGHRA and YSYEKL. The CDR3 loop spans 18 amino acids.

The DNA for the CDR3 is TGCGCCAGCAGCTTGGTAGGGACAGGATCTGAGACCCAGTACTTC. It encodes CASSLVGTGSETQYF. This chain connects TRBV5-1 to TRBJ2-5; 8 bases agree with TRBD1. The CDR3 sequence is 15 residues long. Germline CDR1 SGHRS, CDR2 YFSETQ. The J segment lost 5 bases and the V segment lost 0 bases, leaving 6 bases of the junction unmatched.

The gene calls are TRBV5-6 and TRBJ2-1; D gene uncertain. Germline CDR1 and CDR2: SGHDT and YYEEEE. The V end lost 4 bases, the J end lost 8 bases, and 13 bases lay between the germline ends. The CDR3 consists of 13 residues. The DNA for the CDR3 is TGTGCCAGCAGCAAAGTACTACTCGATGAGCAGTTCTTC. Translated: CASSKVLLDEQFF.

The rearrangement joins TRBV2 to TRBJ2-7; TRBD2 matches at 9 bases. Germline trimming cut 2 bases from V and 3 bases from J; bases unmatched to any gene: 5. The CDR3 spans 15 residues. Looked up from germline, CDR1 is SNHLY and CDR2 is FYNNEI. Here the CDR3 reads CASSERPSGDYEQYF. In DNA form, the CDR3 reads TGTGCCAGCAGTGAACGGCCTAGCGGGGACTACGAGCAGTACTTC.

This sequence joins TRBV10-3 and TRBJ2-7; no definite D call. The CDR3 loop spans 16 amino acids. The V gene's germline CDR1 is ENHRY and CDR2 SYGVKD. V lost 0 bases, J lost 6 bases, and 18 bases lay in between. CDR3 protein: CAISESATEDTGEQYF. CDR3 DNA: TGTGCCATCAGTGAGTCTGCGACTGAGGATACGGGCGAGCAGTACTTC.

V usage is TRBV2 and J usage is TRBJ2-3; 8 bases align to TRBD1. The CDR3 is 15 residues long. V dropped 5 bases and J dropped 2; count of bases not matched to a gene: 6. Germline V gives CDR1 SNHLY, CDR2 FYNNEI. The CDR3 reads CASSPDRGNTDTQYF. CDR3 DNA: TGTGCCAGCAGTCCCGACAGGGGAAACACAGATACGCAGTATTTT. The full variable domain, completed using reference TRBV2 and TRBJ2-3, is EPEVTQTPSHQVTQMGQEVILRCVPISNHLYFYWYRQILGQKVEFLVSFYNNEISEKSEIFDDQFSVERPDGSNFTLKIRSTKLEDSAMYFCASSPDRGNTDTQYFGPGTRLTVL.